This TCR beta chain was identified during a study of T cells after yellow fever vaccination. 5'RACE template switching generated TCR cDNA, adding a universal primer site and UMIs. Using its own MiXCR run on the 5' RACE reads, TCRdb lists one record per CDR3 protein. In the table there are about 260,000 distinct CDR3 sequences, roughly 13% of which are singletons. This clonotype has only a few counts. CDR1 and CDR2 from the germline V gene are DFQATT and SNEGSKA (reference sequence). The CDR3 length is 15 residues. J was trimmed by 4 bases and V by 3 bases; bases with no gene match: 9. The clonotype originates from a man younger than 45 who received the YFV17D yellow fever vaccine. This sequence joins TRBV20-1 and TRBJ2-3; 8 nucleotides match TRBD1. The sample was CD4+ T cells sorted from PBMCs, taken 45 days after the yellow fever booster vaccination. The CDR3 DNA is TGCAGTGCTAGTGACTGGCAGGGGGCGGCAGATACGCAGTATTTT. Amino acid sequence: CSASDWQGAADTQYF.